This paragraph reports one T cell receptor beta chain. Its target is not known. The data were taken from a study of T cell responses to AZD1222 COVID-19 vaccine. Study conclusions and caveats: Spike-specific TCR breadth rose after two AZD1222 doses, and depth rose as well. Samples come after the peak T cell response, not at day 14.

Assay used: immunoSEQ multiplex PCR; TCRdb lists only in-frame clones, some missing. The table includes some 90,000 clones, 75% to 90% detected once. This CDR3 region has 13 residues. Trimming stripped 10 bases from V and 1 base from J, with 11 bases between. Germline lookup yields CDR1 SEHNR and CDR2 FQNEAQ (reference sequence). This chain links TRBV7-9 with TRBJ1-5; tentatively, D is TRBD1 (5 bases). This sequence was found in an adult in good health. Sample: peripheral blood, taken on day 0 of AZD1222 vaccination. The CDR3 DNA reads TGTGCCATCGCCGGGGACAGCAATCAGCCCCAGCATTTT. Translation: CAIAGDSNQPQHF.